The 21 T cell receptor beta chains presented below share a single source sample, sequenced in a study of T cell responses to AZD1222 COVID-19 vaccine. Produced via immunoSEQ multiplex PCR; TCRdb's table is partial and in-frame only. The table records under 140,000 clones, nearly 90% of them present only once. Source: peripheral blood, taken on day 0 of AZD1222 vaccination. The source of these receptors is an adult in good health.

The J gene is TRBJ2-7, the V gene TRBV5-4; 7 bases match TRBD1. Germline V lookup: CDR1 SGHNT, CDR2 YYREEE (reference sequence). This CDR3 has 15 amino acids. V was pared by 4 bases and J by 3 bases, with 10 bases of the junction left unmatched. CDR3 residues: CASSAQTGAHYEQYF. In DNA form, the CDR3 reads TGTGCCAGCAGCGCACAAACAGGGGCCCACTACGAGCAGTACTTC.

The V call is TRBV7-8, the J call TRBJ1-2, with D possibly being TRBD1 (6 bases). The ends were cut back, 5 bases at V and 4 bases at J, with 14 bases in the middle. The germline CDR1 and CDR2 sequences are SGHVS and FQNEAQ. This CDR3 is built from 14 residues. CDR3 loop: CASSPRTGAYGYTF. The CDR3 nucleotides are TGTGCCAGCAGCCCCCGAACGGGGGCCTATGGCTACACCTTC.

This clone has only one observation. The genes are TRBV28 and TRBJ1-2; D may be TRBD1 (5 bases). V was clipped by 10 bases and J by 2 bases, with 8 bases between them. Germline V gene sequence: CDR1 MDHEN, CDR2 SYDVKM. This CDR3 spans 11 amino acids. DNA of the CDR3: TGTGCCACCGGGGACAACTATGGCTACACCTTC. Its translation is CATGDNYGYTF.

This clone has only one observation. CDR3 coding DNA: TGTGCCACCAGCAGAGCCACGCGGGCCTACGAGCAGTACTTC. Protein product: CATSRATRAYEQYF. The chain has TRBV15 and TRBJ2-7, with TRBD2 as a possible D gene (5 bases). The CDR3 extends over 14 amino acids. Germline-derived CDR1 and CDR2 are LNHNV and YYDKDF (reference sequence). The ends were cut back, 1 base at V and 2 bases at J, with 9 bases in the middle.

The chain links TRBV28 to TRBJ1-4; D might be TRBD1 (6 bases). The V end was cut by 6 bases, the J end by 6 bases, with 17 bases between. CDR3 length equals 15 residues. The V gene's germline CDR1 is MDHEN and CDR2 SYDVKM. CDR3 region: CASRWTESSYEKLFF. The CDR3 DNA reads as TGTGCCAGCAGGTGGACAGAAAGCTCGTATGAAAAACTGTTTTTT.

For the CDR3, the DNA is TGTGCCAGCAGCCAAGATCGACAGTCTAGAATGTTTTTT. This translates into CASSQDRQSRMFF. The gene calls are TRBV3-1 (or the pseudogene TRBV3-2) and TRBJ1-4; tentatively, D is TRBD1 (5 bases). Germline V lookup: CDR1 LGHDT, CDR2 YNNKEL (reference sequence). The CDR3 sequence is 13 residues long. V was cut by 0 bases and J by 15 bases, with 14 bases left in between.

In DNA, the CDR3 is TGTGCCAGAAGGGCCTCGGCCCCGGGACAGGGGAGGTTACAGCCCCAGCATTTT. It yields the protein CARRASAPGQGRLQPQHF. This chain joins TRBV7-5 and TRBJ1-5; TRBD1, as called in the table, went unchecked against the DNA. TRBV7-5 is an annotated pseudogene. This CDR3 is built from 18 residues.

The genes are TRBV19 and TRBJ1-6; 7 nucleotides agree with TRBD1. V lost 4 bases to trimming and J lost 17 bases; unmatched junction nucleotides: 11. Per the germline V gene, CDR1 is LNHDA and CDR2 is SQIVND (reference sequence). The CDR3 runs 13 residues. CDR3 sequence reads: CASSTRDSRVIHF. Written as DNA, the CDR3 is TGTGCCAGTAGTACGAGGGACAGTCGAGTAATCCACTTT.

This clone was counted once. The gene calls are TRBV7-2 and TRBJ2-7; 11 bases are shared with TRBD2. Germline CDR1 and CDR2: SGHTA and FQGNSA. There are 14 residues in the CDR3. V trimming: 3 bases; J trimming: 5 bases; junction bases outside the gene matches: 3. CDR3 DNA: TGTGCCAGCAGCTTTAGCGGGGGGGCAGACGAGCAGTACTTC. Translation: CASSFSGGADEQYF. The full variable domain, completed using reference TRBV7-2 and TRBJ2-7, is GAGVSQSPSNKVTEKGKDVELRCDPISGHTALYWYRQSLGQGLEFLIYFQGNSAPDKSGLPSDRFSAERTGGSVSTLTIQRTQQEDSAVYLCASSFSGGADEQYFGPGTRLTVT.

The chain joins TRBV7-9 to TRBJ2-5, with D hard to call. Germline V gene data show CDR1 as SEHNR and CDR2 as FQNEAQ (reference sequence). The germline V and J ends were trimmed by 4 bases and 3 bases, with 12 bases remaining between them. The CDR3 covers 14 residues. The CDR3 coding sequence is TGTGCCAGCAGCTCATTAACGGGTGAAGAGACCCAGTACTTC. Its protein product is CASSSLTGEETQYF. Full variable domain (missing parts from reference TRBV7-9 and TRBJ2-5): DTGVSQNPRHKITKRGQNVTFRCDPISEHNRLYWYRQTLGQGPEFLTYFQNEAQLEKSRLLSDRFSAERPKGSFSTLEIQRTEQGDSAMYLCASSSLTGEETQYFGPGTRLLVL.

The chain uses TRBV18 and TRBJ2-5; no clear D gene. V gave up 5 bases and J gave up 10 bases, with 20 bases separating them. The germline CDR1 and CDR2 sequences are KGHSH and LQKENI. CDR3 length equals 14 residues. Here the CDR3 DNA reads TGTGCCAGCTCAACTGGGTCCGGAACCACGGGCCAGTACTTC. It specifies CASSTGSGTTGQYF.

The rearrangement joins TRBV15 to TRBJ1-4, with D possibly being TRBD1 (5 bases). The CDR3 length is 15 residues. V lost 2 bases and J 10 bases, leaving 17 bases between the germline ends. Germline lookup yields CDR1 LNHNV and CDR2 YYDKDF (reference sequence). This CDR3 is CATSRQGVTQGKLFF. The CDR3 coding sequence is TGTGCCACCAGCAGACAGGGCGTGACCCAGGGAAAACTGTTTTTT.

The chain is built from TRBV2 and TRBJ1-1; D is unclear. This CDR3 comprises 12 residues. Germline V gene sequence: CDR1 SNHLY, CDR2 FYNNEI. Trimming pared 6 bases from V and 7 bases from J, leaving 12 bases between. This CDR3 reads CASRTRQIEAFF. Here the CDR3 DNA reads TGTGCCAGCAGGACCAGGCAAATTGAAGCTTTCTTT.

The CDR3: CASSPRTGSPYEQYF. CDR3 sequence (DNA): TGTGCCAGCAGCCCCCGGACAGGCTCCCCTTACGAGCAGTACTTC. The genes are TRBV11-2 and TRBJ2-7; 7 bases match TRBD1. CDR1 and CDR2 (germline): SGHAT, FQNNGV. The CDR3 loop spans 15 amino acids. V dropped 5 bases and J dropped 4; count of bases not matched to a gene: 11.

This clone appeared a few times. The rearrangement uses TRBV7-2 and TRBJ1-1; D is perhaps TRBD1 (6 bases). The V gene's germline CDR1 is SGHTA and CDR2 FQGNSA. Trimming removed 4 bases from V and 0 bases from J, with 9 bases in between. This CDR3 has 14 amino acids. The CDR3: CASSSGVLNTEAFF. CDR3 nucleotides: TGTGCCAGCAGCTCAGGGGTTCTGAACACTGAAGCTTTCTTT.

This clone has just one count. Different DNA sequences within this sample yield the same CDR3. The chain employs TRBV7-2 and TRBJ2-1; TRBD2 is a possible D gene (6 bases). The germline V gene has CDR1 SGHTA and CDR2 FQGNSA. The CDR3 spans 15 residues. Trimming removed 5 bases from V and 0 bases from J, with 11 bases in between. The CDR3 protein is CASSLAGSSYNEQFF. The CDR3 coding sequence is TGTGCCAGCAGCCTGGCCGGGAGCTCCTACAATGAGCAGTTCTTC.

This chain links TRBV7-9 with TRBJ1-1; TRBD1 matches at 7 bases. CDR1 and CDR2 (germline): SEHNR, FQNEAQ (reference sequence). J gave up 3 bases and V 5 bases, and 6 bases lay outside the gene matches. The length of the CDR3 is 14 residues. The CDR3 sequence is CASSLGQSYTEAFF. CDR3 sequence (DNA): TGTGCCAGCAGCCTGGGACAGTCGTACACTGAAGCTTTCTTT.

The table lists this clone with a few counts. J is TRBJ2-2 and V is TRBV7-2; D remains unclear. The CDR3 consists of 14 residues. Trimming left V 2 bases short and J 8 bases short, with 12 bases between. Germline CDR1 is SGHTA and CDR2 is FQGNSA. The DNA of the CDR3 is TGTGCCAGCAGCTTACTATGGAAACGGGGGGAGCTGTTTTTT. Protein product: CASSLLWKRGELFF.

The V gene is TRBV28, the J gene TRBJ1-1, with 9 bases that match TRBD1. The CDR3 has 15 residues. Germline CDR1 reads MDHEN; CDR2 reads SYDVKM. J gave up 4 bases and V 5 bases, and 8 bases lay outside the gene matches. In DNA, the CDR3 is TGTGCCAGCAGTAACCACAGGGGGCTGCGCACTGAAGCTTTCTTT. Encoded protein: CASSNHRGLRTEAFF.

V usage is TRBV2 and J usage is TRBJ2-1, with 7 bases aligning to TRBD2. V dropped 4 bases and J dropped 12; count of bases not matched to a gene: 12. Germline values: CDR1 SNHLY, CDR2 FYNNEI. The CDR3 consists of 14 residues. The CDR3 sequence is CASSVGAGVGRQFF. The CDR3 DNA is TGTGCCAGCAGTGTAGGGGCGGGAGTGGGTCGGCAGTTCTTC.

A few counts support this clone. The chain has TRBV11-2 and TRBJ2-1; D is ambiguous. Germline V lookup: CDR1 SGHAT, CDR2 FQNNGV. The germline V and J ends were trimmed by 3 bases and 0 bases, with 12 bases remaining between them. The CDR3 is 16 residues long. The CDR3 spells CASSFGSRSSYNEQFF. The CDR3 DNA sequence: TGTGCCAGCAGCTTCGGATCCAGGAGCTCCTACAATGAGCAGTTCTTC.